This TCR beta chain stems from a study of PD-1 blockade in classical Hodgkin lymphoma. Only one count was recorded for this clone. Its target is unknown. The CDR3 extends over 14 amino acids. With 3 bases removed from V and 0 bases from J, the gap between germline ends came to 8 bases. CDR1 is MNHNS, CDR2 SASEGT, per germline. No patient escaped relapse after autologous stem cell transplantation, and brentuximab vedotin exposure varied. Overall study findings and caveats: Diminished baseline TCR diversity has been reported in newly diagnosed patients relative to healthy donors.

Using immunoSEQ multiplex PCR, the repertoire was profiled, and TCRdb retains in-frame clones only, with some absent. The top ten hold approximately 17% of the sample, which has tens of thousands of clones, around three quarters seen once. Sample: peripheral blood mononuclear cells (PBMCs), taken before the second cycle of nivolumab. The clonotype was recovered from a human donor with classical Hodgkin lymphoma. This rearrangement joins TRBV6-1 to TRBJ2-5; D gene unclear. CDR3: CASSEVPYQETQYF. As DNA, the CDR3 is TGTGCCAGCAGTGAGGTTCCGTACCAAGAGACCCAGTACTTC.